This entry lists 21 T cell receptor beta chains sequenced from one sample in a study of blood T cell repertoires in COVID-19. Profiling relied on immunoSEQ multiplex PCR, and the TCRdb table lists in-frame clones only, not all of them. The table records 250,000 to 300,000 clones, 85% to 90% of them present only once. The sequenced material came from peripheral blood. The receptor source for this set is a woman in her forties with acute or convalescent COVID-19.

The V gene is TRBV19, the J gene TRBJ1-1; D remains ambiguous. V shed 7 bases and J shed 2 bases, with 32 bases lying between them. Per germline, CDR1 LNHDA and CDR2 SQIVND (reference sequence). This CDR3 has 20 residues. The CDR3 DNA reads as TGTGCCAGTATCGGCTACGCCGGCGGGCGGGGAAGTGGAGGAAACACTGAAGCTTTCTTT. This sequence encodes CASIGYAGGRGSGGNTEAFF.

The rearrangement uses TRBV2 and TRBJ2-3; 12 bases align to TRBD2. The CDR3 sequence is 16 residues long. CDR1 SNHLY and CDR2 FYNNEI come from the germline V gene. J was trimmed by 5 bases and V by 6 bases; bases with no gene match: 9. The CDR3 sequence: CASRSVLAGGQDTQYF. Written as DNA, the CDR3 is TGTGCCAGCAGATCAGTTCTAGCGGGGGGGCAAGATACGCAGTATTTT.

The V gene is TRBV6-5, the J gene TRBJ2-1; 8 bases are a match to TRBD2. CDR3 length: 15 residues. Trimming took 0 bases from V and 9 from J; bases not matched to a gene: 7. CDR1 and CDR2 (germline): MNHEY, SVGAGI. Here the CDR3 reads CASSYSYGGGGEQFF. The CDR3 DNA reads TGTGCCAGCAGTTACTCGTACGGGGGGGGCGGTGAGCAGTTCTTC.

This chain links TRBV7-9 with TRBJ2-1, with 11 bases fitting TRBD2. The CDR3 length is 15 residues. J was trimmed by 9 bases and V by 1 base; bases with no gene match: 5. CDR1 and CDR2 from the germline V gene are SEHNR and FQNEAQ (reference sequence). DNA of the CDR3: TGTGCCAGCAGCTTAGTTTTAGCGGGGGGGACTGAGCAGTTCTTC. This encodes CASSLVLAGGTEQFF.

The genes are TRBV30 and TRBJ1-1; the D is unclear. The germline V gene encodes CDR1 GTSNPN and CDR2 SVGIG (reference sequence). Trimming took off 3 bases at V and 4 bases at J, with 18 bases between the two ends. The length of the CDR3 is 15 residues. CDR3 residues: CAWRSGGVSVTEAFF. In nucleotides, the CDR3 is TGTGCCTGGAGGTCAGGCGGGGTCTCGGTCACTGAAGCTTTCTTT.

The chain employs TRBV19 and TRBJ1-1; the D gene is possibly TRBD1 (5 bases). This CDR3 is 13 amino acids long. Trimming took 6 bases from V and 6 from J, leaving 14 bases between them. The germline CDR1 and CDR2 sequences are LNHDA and SQIVND (reference sequence). CDR3 sequence reads: CASSSGKTPEAFF. CDR3 DNA: TGTGCCAGTAGCTCAGGGAAGACCCCTGAAGCTTTCTTT.

The sample holds a few counts of this clone. This chain uses TRBV5-8 with TRBJ1-5, with D tentatively TRBD1 (5 bases). The CDR3 loop spans 15 amino acids. V lost 0 bases and J 9 bases, leaving 16 bases between the germline ends. Per germline, CDR1 SGHTS and CDR2 YDEGEE. The CDR3 DNA reads TGTGCCAGCAGCTTGGGGGGGACTGGGGTATGGCCCCAGCATTTT. This encodes CASSLGGTGVWPQHF.

The chain couples TRBV6-5 to TRBJ1-2, with no clear D. The ends were cut back, 6 bases at V and 1 base at J, with 12 bases in the middle. Germline loops: CDR1 MNHEY, CDR2 SVGAGI. This CDR3 is 14 amino acids long. CDR3 in DNA: TGTGCCAGCAGAGATGGAGCGAATAACTATGGCTACACCTTC. It encodes CASRDGANNYGYTF.

The chain is built from TRBV2 and TRBJ1-1; tentatively, D is TRBD1 (5 bases). Trimming took 3 bases from V and 10 from J, leaving 18 bases between them. The CDR3 sequence is 14 residues long. CDR1 is SNHLY and CDR2 is FYNNEI in the germline V gene. The chain's CDR3 is CASSDNRQYLGAFF. The DNA of the CDR3 is TGTGCCAGCAGTGATAATAGACAGTACTTAGGAGCTTTCTTT.

This chain links TRBV12-3 or TRBV12-4 with TRBJ1-2, with D possibly TRBD1 on 5 matching bases. The CDR3 is 13 residues long. The germline V and J ends were trimmed by 6 bases and 8 bases, with 16 bases remaining between them. The CDR3 DNA follows: TGTGCCAGCAGCCAAACCCTGGCAGGGGGCTACACCTTC. Translating gives CASSQTLAGGYTF.

J is TRBJ2-5 and V is TRBV2; D is ambiguous. V was trimmed by 1 base and J by 1 base, leaving 7 bases between them. CDR1 and CDR2 (germline): SNHLY, FYNNEI. The CDR3 runs 14 residues. The CDR3 DNA reads as TGTGCCAGCAGTGAAGTCAGTATCCAAGAGACCCAGTACTTC. It yields the protein CASSEVSIQETQYF.

The genes are TRBV14 and TRBJ2-5, with 7 bases fitting TRBD1. This CDR3 has 14 amino acids. CDR1 is SGHDN and CDR2 is FVKESK in the germline V gene. Unmatched junction bases numbered 4, after V lost 4 bases and J lost 2 bases. This CDR3 reads CASSPVRGQETQYF. The DNA for the CDR3 is TGTGCCAGCAGCCCCGTCAGGGGGCAAGAGACCCAGTACTTC.

The V gene is TRBV4-1, the J gene TRBJ1-1; D uncertain. Germline V CDR1 and CDR2: MGHRA, YSYEKL. Trimming cost V 4 bases and J 1 base, with 7 bases left between them. The CDR3 sequence is 13 residues long. The CDR3 sequence: CASSLGGNTEAFF. The CDR3 nucleotides read TGCGCCAGCAGCCTCGGAGGGAACACTGAAGCTTTCTTT.

The chain couples TRBV3-1 (or the pseudogene TRBV3-2) to TRBJ1-1; 7 nucleotides line up with TRBD1. Per the germline V gene, CDR1 is LGHDT and CDR2 is YNNKEL (reference sequence). Losses at the gene ends were 10 bases for V and 4 bases for J; bases not matched to a gene: 6. This CDR3 contains 12 residues. The CDR3 loop reads CATAQGPTEAFF. CDR3 DNA: TGTGCCACGGCACAGGGGCCCACTGAAGCTTTCTTT.

The table lists this clone with a few counts. The gene calls are TRBV27 and TRBJ1-1; D might be TRBD1 (5 bases). Per germline, CDR1 MNHEY and CDR2 SMNVEV (reference sequence). The CDR3 is 14 residues long. V dropped 2 bases and J dropped 8 bases, with 15 bases sitting between them. The CDR3 loop is CASSLGLRGGEAFF. Here the CDR3 DNA reads TGTGCCAGCAGTTTAGGTCTTCGTGGGGGGGAAGCTTTCTTT.

This clone was seen just once. The chain recombines TRBV18 with TRBJ2-2; a possible D gene is TRBD1 (5 bases). Trimming took 4 bases from V and 0 from J, leaving 12 bases between them. Looked up from germline, CDR1 is KGHSH and CDR2 is LQKENI. The CDR3 consists of 16 residues. CDR3 sequence: CASSLQQVANTGELFF. CDR3 bases: TGTGCCAGCTCACTTCAACAGGTCGCGAACACCGGGGAGCTGTTTTTT.

The rearrangement links TRBV7-9 to TRBJ1-2, with no clear D. The V end was cut by 5 bases, the J end by 4 bases, with 17 bases between. Germline V gene data show CDR1 as SEHNR and CDR2 as FQNEAQ (reference sequence). The CDR3 length is 15 residues. This CDR3 reads CASSPPGILGYGYTF. CDR3 bases: TGTGCCAGCAGCCCCCCGGGGATTTTGGGCTATGGCTACACCTTC.

This chain links TRBV19 with TRBJ1-4, with D maybe TRBD1 (5 bases). The CDR3 length is 15 residues. V gave up 7 bases and J gave up 2 bases, with 14 bases separating them. CDR1 and CDR2 (germline): LNHDA, SQIVND (reference sequence). Written as DNA, the CDR3 is TGTGCCAGTACCCCGGGCCGGGGGACTAATGAAAAACTGTTTTTT. This translates into CASTPGRGTNEKLFF.

The V gene is TRBV5-1, the J gene TRBJ1-2, with D tentatively TRBD1 (5 bases). This CDR3 is 15 amino acids long. Trimming cost V 5 bases and J 5 bases, with 19 bases left between them. From germline, CDR1 is SGHRS and CDR2 YFSETQ. The CDR3: CASSPTTRKGYGYTF. The CDR3 DNA reads as TGCGCCAGCAGTCCTACAACCCGGAAGGGGTATGGCTACACCTTC.

The chain combines TRBV6-1 with TRBJ1-2; TRBD1 matches 7 bases. The length of the CDR3 is 13 residues. Germline V gene lookup returns CDR1 MNHNS and CDR2 SASEGT. V shed 2 bases and J 7 bases; nucleotides not matched to a gene: 4. The chain's CDR3 is CASSELTGSGYTF. For the CDR3, the DNA is TGTGCCAGCAGTGAATTGACAGGGAGTGGCTACACCTTC.

This chain connects TRBV19 to TRBJ1-6, with 9 bases that match TRBD1. The ends lost 7 bases at V and 8 bases at J; junction bases unmatched: 6. This CDR3 contains 14 residues. CDR1 and CDR2 from the germline V gene are LNHDA and SQIVND (reference sequence). CDR3 residues: CASTEGQGYSPLHF. The CDR3 nucleotides read TGTGCCAGTACCGAGGGACAGGGATATTCACCCCTCCACTTT.